This T cell receptor (beta chain) was identified in a study of PD-L1 blockade in urothelial cancer. Study-wide context: Between 0 and 3 prior chemotherapy regimens had been given to patients. At 6 weeks and at 3 weeks (second dose) after treatment start, blood was analyzed.

Time point in this sample: peripheral blood 6 weeks after treatment start. Samples were collected from each patient before treatment and during treatment. Each patient gave between 1 and 8 of them in total. About this clone: Its antigen is as yet unknown.

TCRdb's copy holds only in-frame clones and misses some; the assay was immunoSEQ multiplex PCR. The table shows 120,000 or so clones, with roughly 82% occurring only once. General study results and limits: More expansion of tumor-associated blood clones, seen at 3 weeks, marked durable-benefit patients.

The origin of this receptor is a man aged 45 to 65 with urothelial cancer. Sequencing used PBMCs, obtained around atezolizumab (anti-PD-L1) treatment.

Here the CDR3 DNA reads TGTGCCAGCAGAGAACAGGGCCAGCCCCAGCATTTT. It yields the protein CASREQGQPQHF. The chain has TRBV28 and TRBJ1-5; tentatively, D is TRBD1 (6 bases). Between the trimmed V and J ends, which lost 6 bases and 7 bases, there was a span of 10 bases. Germline V gene sequence: CDR1 MDHEN, CDR2 SYDVKM. The CDR3 consists of 12 residues.